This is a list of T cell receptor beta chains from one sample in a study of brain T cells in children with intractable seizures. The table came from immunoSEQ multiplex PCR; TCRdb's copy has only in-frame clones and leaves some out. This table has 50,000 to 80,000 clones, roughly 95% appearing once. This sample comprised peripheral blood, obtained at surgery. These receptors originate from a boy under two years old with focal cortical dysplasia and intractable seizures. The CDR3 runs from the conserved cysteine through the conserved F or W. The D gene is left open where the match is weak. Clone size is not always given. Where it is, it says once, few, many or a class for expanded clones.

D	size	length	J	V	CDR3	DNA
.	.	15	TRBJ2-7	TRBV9	CASSVATGHPYEQYF	TGTGCCAGCAGCGTAGCTACGGGACACCCCTACGAGCAGTACTTC
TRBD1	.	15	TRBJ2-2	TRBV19	CASSTTGVNTGELFF	TGTGCCAGTAGTACCACAGGGGTCAACACCGGGGAGCTGTTTTTT
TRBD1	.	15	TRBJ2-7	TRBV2	CASSAWDRGSYEQYF	TGTGCCAGCAGCGCCTGGGACAGGGGATCCTACGAGCAGTACTTC
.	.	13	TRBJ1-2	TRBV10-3	CAISPGRSDAGTF	TGTGCCATCAGCCCGGGACGGTCTGATGCGGGCACCTTC
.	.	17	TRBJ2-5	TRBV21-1	CASSKVGRGGHQETQYF	TGTGCCAGCAGCAAAGTTGGCAGGGGGGGGCACCAAGAGACCCAGTACTTC
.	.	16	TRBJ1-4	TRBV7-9	CASSALEGRANEKLFF	TGTGCCAGCAGCGCCCTCGAGGGTAGAGCTAATGAAAAACTGTTTTTT
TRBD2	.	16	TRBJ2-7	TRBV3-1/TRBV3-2	CASSLAGGQVSYEQYF	TGTGCCAGCAGTCTGGCGGGAGGGCAAGTGTCCTACGAGCAGTACTTC
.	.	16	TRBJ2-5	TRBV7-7	CASSLVREGVGETQYF	TGTGCCAGCAGCTTAGTCCGCGAGGGGGTCGGGGAGACCCAGTACTTC
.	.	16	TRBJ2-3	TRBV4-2	CASSQEQPLAADTQYF	TGTGCCAGCAGCCAAGAACAGCCTCTAGCAGCAGATACGCAGTATTTT
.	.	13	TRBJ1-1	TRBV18	CASSRQGNTEAFF	TGTGCCAGCTCACGTCAGGGAAACACTGAAGCTTTCTTT
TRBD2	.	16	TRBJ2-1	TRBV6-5	CASSSSGTSGYNEQFF	TGTGCCAGCAGTTCCTCCGGGACTAGCGGGTACAATGAGCAGTTCTTC
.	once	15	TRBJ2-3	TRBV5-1	CASRPRTTRTDTQYF	TGCGCCAGCAGACCCCGGACTACCCGCACAGATACGCAGTATTTT
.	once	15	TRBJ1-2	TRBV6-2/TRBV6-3	CASSPGRRVGYGYTF	TGTGCCAGCAGCCCGGGGCGGCGTGTAGGCTATGGCTACACCTTC
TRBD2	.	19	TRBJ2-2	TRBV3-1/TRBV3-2	CASRQTSGTTQGCRGELFF	TGTGCCAGCAGGCAAACTAGCGGGACGACCCAGGGTTGCCGAGGGGAGCTGTTTTTT